What follows is one TCR beta chain and its context. Antigen unknown. These data are taken from a study of blood T cells in healthy people across ages. Study-wide results and limits: The fall in TCR beta diversity per million T cells was roughly linear with age.

Healthy individuals of Caucasian origin from Russia, aged about 6 to 95, served as donors. The authors drew 7.5 to 10 milliliters of peripheral blood from each donor. The use of a sample-barcoded 5' primer and a J-beta primer mix characterized a second PCR of roughly 6 to 11 cycles. Each cDNA molecule received a tag from a template-switch adaptor that had 12 random nucleotides. One entry per CDR3 protein results from TCRdb running MiXCR on the 5' RACE reads. The sample yields about 1.4 million distinct CDR3 sequences, approximately 63% seen once. From germline, CDR1 is MGHRA and CDR2 YSYEKL. This CDR3 has 16 residues. Trimming shortened V by 0 bases and J by 3 bases, and 15 bases separated the two germline ends.

The source material was blood. The chain joins TRBV4-1 to TRBJ2-7; D tentatively fits TRBD1 or TRBD2 (5 bases each). The TCR originated in a man aged 18 to 30 in good health. The CDR3 bases are TGCGCCAGCAGCCAAGAAGCGGTGAAGCAGGGCTACGAGCAGTACTTC. Protein product: CASSQEAVKQGYEQYF.